This passage covers 16 T cell receptor beta chains from one sample sequenced in a study of human T cells and chemical hapten exposure. TCRdb processed the RACE reads anew with MiXCR; each CDR3 protein has one entry. The sample records roughly 38,000 distinct CDR3 sequences, more than 10% being singletons. Time point defined: pre-sensitization, week 0. Documented treatment: therapeutic diphenylcyclopropenone sensitization with weekly scalp DPC. Total RNA came from unfractionated whole blood. The sample was whole blood, taken in connection with sensitization to the hapten diphenylcyclopropenone (DPC). These receptors all stem from a woman aged 40 to 55 with alopecia areata. Some clones in this sample may be carry-over from other donors' samples.

This clonotype was recorded a few times. The J gene is TRBJ2-1, the V gene TRBV11-2; TRBD2 agrees at 10 bases. V gave up 0 bases and J gave up 4 bases; unmatched junction bases: 9. Germline V CDR1 and CDR2: SGHAT, FQNNGV. This CDR3 region has 18 residues. DNA for the CDR3: TGTGCCAGCAGCTTAGAAGGGGCTAGCGGGAGTAGGTACAATGAGCAGTTCTTC. It specifies CASSLEGASGSRYNEQFF.

Many counts were recorded for this clonotype. This chain uses TRBV7-2 with TRBJ2-7; D is ambiguous. This CDR3 is 17 amino acids long. Trimming cost V 5 bases and J 2 bases, with 22 bases left between them. The germline V gene has CDR1 SGHTA and CDR2 FQGNSA. CDR3 sequence (DNA): TGTGCCAGCAGCCACTCTACCTACAGTGAAGTACCCTACGAGCAGTACTTC. Protein: CASSHSTYSEVPYEQYF.

This clonotype was observed many times. The chain employs TRBV12-3 or TRBV12-4 and TRBJ1-1; possible D gene TRBD1, 6 bases. V was trimmed by 6 bases and J by 0 bases, leaving 11 bases between them. The CDR3 runs to 14 residues. CDR3 nucleotides: TGTGCCAGCAGGAAGGACAGCTTGAACACTGAAGCTTTCTTT. Encoded protein: CASRKDSLNTEAFF.

Comment on this clonotype: An end of the junction does not agree with germline; a read error may underlie this. V is TRBV29-1 and J is TRBJ2-1; D is unclear. Germline V gene data show CDR1 as SQVTM and CDR2 as ANQGSEA. The CDR3 is made up of 10 amino acids. Here the CDR3 reads CSASNNEQFF. The CDR3 nucleotides are TGCAGCGCCTCCAACAATGAGCAGTTCTTC.

At least ten counts were recorded for this clonotype. The chain joins TRBV6-2 or TRBV6-3 to TRBJ2-5; no clear D. Trimming took off 5 bases at V and 3 bases at J, with 13 bases between the two ends. CDR3 size: 14 residues. CDR1 MNHEY and CDR2 SVGEGT come from the germline V gene. The CDR3 protein is CASSPRGEEETQYF. CDR3 DNA: TGTGCCAGCAGTCCTAGAGGAGAAGAAGAGACCCAGTACTTC.

J is TRBJ1-5 and V is TRBV28, with 10 bases matching TRBD1. V lost 2 bases and J lost 9; bases outside the gene matches: 10. The CDR3 length is 16 residues. The germline V gene encodes CDR1 MDHEN and CDR2 SYDVKM. The CDR3 region is CASSLAGQGNGGPQHF. The CDR3 nucleotides are TGTGCCAGCAGTTTAGCGGGACAGGGGAACGGGGGGCCCCAGCATTTT. Full variable domain (remainder filled in from reference TRBV28 and TRBJ1-5): DVKVTQSSRYLVKRTGEKVFLECVQDMDHENMFWYRQDPGLGLRLIYFSYDVKMKEKGDIPEGYSVSREKKERFSLILESASTNQTSMYLCASSLAGQGNGGPQHFGDGTRLSIL.

At least ten counts were recorded for this clonotype. The chain uses TRBV5-1 and TRBJ1-1; 9 bases fit TRBD1. Looked up from germline, CDR1 is SGHRS and CDR2 is YFSETQ. V dropped 4 bases and J dropped 5; count of bases not matched to a gene: 6. The CDR3 consists of 14 residues. The CDR3 spells CASSPGTGSTEAFF. In nucleotides, the CDR3 is TGCGCCAGCAGCCCTGGGACAGGGAGTACTGAAGCTTTCTTT.

This clonotype was observed at least ten times. V is TRBV7-9 and J is TRBJ2-7; the D gene is possibly TRBD1 (5 bases). There are 15 residues in the CDR3. Trimming pared 0 bases from V and 5 bases from J, leaving 14 bases between. Germline V lookup: CDR1 SEHNR, CDR2 FQNEAQ (reference sequence). The CDR3 region has the DNA TGTGCCAGCAGCTTAGCCGGCAGGGTCGGTGACGAGCAGTACTTC. The encoded protein is CASSLAGRVGDEQYF.

In this sample, this clonotype turned up a few times. This CDR3 is CASSPTGEETQYF. CDR3 bases: TGTGCCAGCAGTCCGACCGGGGAAGAGACCCAGTACTTC. The chain links TRBV25-1 to TRBJ2-5, with D possibly matching TRBD2 (5 bases). The germline V gene has CDR1 MGHDK and CDR2 SYGVNS. V shed 5 bases and J shed 3 bases, with 10 bases lying between them. This CDR3 has 13 residues.

This clonotype was detected ten times or more. This sequence joins TRBV10-2 and TRBJ1-5; D unresolved. The CDR3 sequence is 13 residues long. V was shortened by 0 bases and J by 3 bases, with 3 bases between the two germline ends. CDR1 and CDR2 from the germline V gene are WSHSY and SAAADI. The CDR3 sequence is CASSESVNQPQHF. For the CDR3, the DNA is TGCGCCAGCAGTGAGTCGGTCAATCAGCCCCAGCATTTT.

This clonotype has ten or more counts. The CDR3 nucleotides read TGTGCCAGCAGTTTAAGTGGAACGGGGGACAGTCGCACAGATACGCAGTATTTT. It encodes CASSLSGTGDSRTDTQYF. The V call is TRBV28, the J call TRBJ2-3, with D perhaps TRBD1 (7 bases). CDR1 is MDHEN, CDR2 SYDVKM, per germline. This CDR3 spans 18 amino acids. Trimming took 2 bases from V and 1 from J, leaving 19 bases between them.

The chain links TRBV5-1 to TRBJ1-6; D uncertain. V was pared by 4 bases and J by 5 bases, with 7 bases between. Germline V gene sequence: CDR1 SGHRS, CDR2 YFSETQ. The CDR3 loop spans 13 amino acids. CDR3 amino acids: CASSGPDNSPLHF. CDR3 bases: TGCGCCAGCAGCGGTCCAGATAATTCACCCCTCCACTTT.

This clonotype was seen ten or more times. The V and J genes are TRBV18 and TRBJ1-1; D gene ambiguous. The CDR3 totals 17 residues. CDR1 is KGHSH and CDR2 is LQKENI in the germline V gene. The ends were cut back, 0 bases at V and 1 base at J, with 15 bases in the middle. CDR3 sequence: CASSPPSTRLRNTEAFF. The CDR3 nucleotides are TGTGCCAGCTCACCACCGTCCACCAGGCTAAGGAACACTGAAGCTTTCTTT.

This chain links TRBV12-3 or TRBV12-4 with TRBJ2-5; the match to TRBD1 covers 8 bases. There are 15 residues in the CDR3. V lost 7 bases, J lost 3 bases, and 10 bases stayed unmatched. Here the CDR3 reads CASTLRQGLKETQYF. The CDR3 bases are TGTGCCAGCACCCTCCGACAGGGGCTAAAAGAGACCCAGTACTTC.

This sequence joins TRBV9 and TRBJ2-7, with TRBD1 matching 7 bases. This CDR3 has 14 residues. Germline CDR1 reads SGDLS; CDR2 reads YYNGEE. With V trimmed by 3 bases and J by 2 bases, 5 bases remained unmatched. The CDR3 region has the DNA TGTGCCAGCAGCGCCGGACAGGAAGCCTACGAGCAGTACTTC. As protein: CASSAGQEAYEQYF. The full variable domain, completed using reference TRBV9 and TRBJ2-7, is DSGVTQTPKHLITATGQRVTLRCSPRSGDLSVYWYQQSLDQGLQFLIQYYNGEERAKGNILERFSAQQFPDLHSELNLSSLELGDSALYFCASSAGQEAYEQYFGPGTRLTVT.

The chain employs TRBV5-1 and TRBJ2-7; 9 bases map to TRBD1. V shed 5 bases, J shed 6 bases, and the junction held 6 bases outside the gene matches. The CDR3 has 13 residues. Looked up from germline, CDR1 is SGHRS and CDR2 is YFSETQ. CDR3 loop: CASRQGADGEQYF. The CDR3 region has the DNA TGCGCCAGCAGACAGGGGGCGGACGGCGAGCAGTACTTC.